This T cell receptor beta chain derives from a study of cytomegalovirus exposure and HLA in healthy donors. Study-level findings and limits: In vitro testing confirmed a few CMV-associated chains as specific for CMV antigens. In a later analysis, TCR beta V- and J-gene trimming showed a link to a missense DCLRE1C variant. By HLA locus, TCR association rates varied in a later analysis, with DRB1 showing the most and HLA-C the fewest.

Germline values: CDR1 WSHSY, CDR2 SAAADI. The CDR3 consists of 15 residues. V lost 3 bases to trimming and J lost 2 bases, with 14 bases between them. The PCR ran on 60 Vbeta and 13 Jbeta primers. Assay: immunoSEQ multiplex PCR; the TCRdb copy retains only in-frame clones and omits some. The repertoire has around 190,000 clones, 65% to 90% of them found once; the top ten carry over 2%. On this clone: Antigen specificity is unknown.

The source material was PBMCs. The gene calls are TRBV10-2 and TRBJ2-7, with D possibly being TRBD1 (5 bases). The clonotype comes from a woman aged 45-59 years in good health and CMV-seronegative. The CDR3 protein is CASSDHRKGTYEQYF. The CDR3 nucleotides read TGCGCCAGCAGTGACCACAGGAAGGGTACCTACGAGCAGTACTTC.